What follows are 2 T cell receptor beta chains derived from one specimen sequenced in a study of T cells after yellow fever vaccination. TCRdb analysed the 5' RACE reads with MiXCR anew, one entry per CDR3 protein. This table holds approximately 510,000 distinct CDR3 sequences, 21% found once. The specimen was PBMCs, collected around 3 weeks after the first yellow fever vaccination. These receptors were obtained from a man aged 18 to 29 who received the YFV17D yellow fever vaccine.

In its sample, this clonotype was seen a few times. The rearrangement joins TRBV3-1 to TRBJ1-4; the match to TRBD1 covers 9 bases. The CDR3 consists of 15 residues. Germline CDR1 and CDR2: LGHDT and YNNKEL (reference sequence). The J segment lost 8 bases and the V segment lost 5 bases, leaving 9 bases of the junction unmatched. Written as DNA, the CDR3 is TGTGCCAGCAGCTCCATACAGGGGGCGCACGAAAAACTGTTTTTT. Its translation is CASSSIQGAHEKLFF.

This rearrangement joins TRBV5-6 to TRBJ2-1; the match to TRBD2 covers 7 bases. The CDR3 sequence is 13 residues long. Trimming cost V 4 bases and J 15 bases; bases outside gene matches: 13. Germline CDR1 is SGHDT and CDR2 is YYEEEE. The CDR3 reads CASSPRQAGLGFF. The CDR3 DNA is TGTGCCAGCAGCCCCCGACAAGCGGGGTTAGGGTTCTTC.